The source of this TCR beta chain is a study of cytomegalovirus exposure and HLA in healthy donors. Concerning this clone itself: Antigen unknown.

Study outcomes and limitations: Reports credit the classifier with highly specific, highly sensitive diagnosis of cytomegalovirus status.

This CDR3 spans 17 amino acids. Germline trimming cut 0 bases from V and 2 bases from J; bases unmatched to any gene: 6. Germline CDR1 is SGHNT and CDR2 is YENEEA. Both 60 Vbeta primers and 13 Jbeta primers went into the PCR. Assay: immunoSEQ multiplex PCR; the TCRdb copy retains only in-frame clones and omits some. The sample has some 110,000 clones, 78% seen once. V gene TRBV11-3 combines with J gene TRBJ2-2; 7 nucleotides line up with TRBD2. This sequence originates from a woman between 40 and 50 years old in good health and CMV-seronegative. The sequenced sample was PBMCs. For the CDR3, the DNA is TGTGCCAGCAGCTTAGATCGGATAGCGGGCAACACCGGGGAGCTGTTTTTT. Encoded protein: CASSLDRIAGNTGELFF.